The 19 T cell receptor beta chains in this list originate from one sample, sequenced in a study of PD-1 blockade in classical Hodgkin lymphoma. Exposure to brentuximab vedotin varied, and each patient had relapsed following autologous stem cell transplantation. Profiling relied on immunoSEQ multiplex PCR, and the TCRdb table lists in-frame clones only, not all of them. Among roughly 32,000 clones listed, approximately 85% were seen once. The sequencing used peripheral blood mononuclear cells (PBMCs), collected at baseline. These receptors came from a human donor with classical Hodgkin lymphoma.

Written as DNA, the CDR3 is TGTGCCAGCAGTTTCCCCCGACGTAGCACTGAAGCTTTCTTT. Its translation is CASSFPRRSTEAFF. V usage is TRBV28 and J usage is TRBJ1-1; unclear D gene. Per the germline V gene, CDR1 is MDHEN and CDR2 is SYDVKM. The V gene lost 3 bases and the J gene lost 4 bases, with 12 bases spanning the gap. This CDR3 region has 14 residues. Based on the CDR3 plus reference TRBV28 and TRBJ1-1, the full variable domain is DVKVTQSSRYLVKRTGEKVFLECVQDMDHENMFWYRQDPGLGLRLIYFSYDVKMKEKGDIPEGYSVSREKKERFSLILESASTNQTSMYLCASSFPRRSTEAFFGQGTRLTVV.

The V and J genes are TRBV7-9 and TRBJ2-3, with 9 nucleotides matching TRBD2. Trimming removed 11 bases from V and 4 bases from J; junction bases left unmatched: 4. The germline V gene has CDR1 SEHNR and CDR2 FQNEAQ (reference sequence). The CDR3 is 12 amino acids. CDR3 nucleotide sequence: TGTGCCCGCGGGGGGGCGGCAGATACGCAGTATTTT. It encodes CARGGAADTQYF.

The gene calls are TRBV6-5 and TRBJ1-4, with D possibly being TRBD1 (5 bases). Germline loops: CDR1 MNHEY, CDR2 SVGAGI. The germline V and J ends were trimmed by 4 bases and 8 bases, with 14 bases remaining between them. The CDR3 is made up of 14 amino acids. The CDR3 nucleotides read TGTGCCAGCAGTTCGCAGGGTGTAGAGGAAAAACTGTTTTTT. It is translated as CASSSQGVEEKLFF.

The V call is TRBV5-3, the J call TRBJ2-1; the match to TRBD2 covers 8 bases. TRBV5-3 is an ORF; its function is uncertain. The CDR3 covers 16 residues. V shed 5 bases and J 0 bases; nucleotides not matched to a gene: 7. The DNA for the CDR3 is TGTGCCAGAAGTTATGCGGGGGGCAACTCCTACAATGAGCAGTTCTTC. Residues: CARSYAGGNSYNEQFF.

This chain uses TRBV5-1 with TRBJ1-2; TRBD1 matches at 10 bases. V lost 4 bases to trimming and J lost 6 bases; unmatched junction nucleotides: 21. Germline V gene data show CDR1 as SGHRS and CDR2 as YFSETQ. The CDR3 sequence is 19 residues long. The chain's CDR3 is CASSPQSGTGASLGHGYTF. The CDR3 region has the DNA TGCGCCAGCAGCCCTCAGTCTGGGACAGGGGCGTCTTTGGGTCATGGCTACACCTTC. The full variable domain, with the rest looked up from reference TRBV5-1 and TRBJ1-2, is KAGVTQTPRYLIKTRGQQVTLSCSPISGHRSVSWYQQTPGQGLQFLFEYFSETQRNKGNFPGRFSGRQFSNSRSEMNVSTLELGDSALYLCASSPQSGTGASLGHGYTFGSGTRLTVV.

V and J are TRBV6-5 and TRBJ1-1; D unclear. The germline V gene has CDR1 MNHEY and CDR2 SVGAGI. V lost 4 bases and J lost 2, with 14 bases in between. The CDR3 spans 15 residues. The CDR3 reads CASSSMEKGNTEAFF. CDR3 DNA sequence: TGTGCCAGCAGTTCCATGGAAAAGGGAAACACTGAAGCTTTCTTT.

This chain joins TRBV2 and TRBJ2-2, with 9 bases lining up with TRBD2. The CDR3 consists of 18 residues. CDR1 is SNHLY, CDR2 FYNNEI, per germline. Trimming cost V 1 base and J 1 base; bases outside gene matches: 7. The CDR3 DNA reads TGTGCCAGCAGTGAAGAGTTGTTAGCGGGGGAGAACACCGGGGAGCTGTTTTTT. Translated, it gives CASSEELLAGENTGELFF.

CDR3 in DNA: TGTGCCAGCTCTATACAGGGGAGGAAACTGTTTTTT. Translation: CASSIQGRKLFF. The chain uses TRBV5-8 and TRBJ1-4, with TRBD1 matching over 7 bases. Unmatched junction bases numbered 8, after V lost 7 bases and J lost 11 bases. Germline values: CDR1 SGHTS, CDR2 YDEGEE. This CDR3 is built from 12 residues.

The chain couples TRBV9 to TRBJ2-1; a weak D match, TRBD2 (6 bases). CDR1 and CDR2 (germline): SGDLS, YYNGEE. V dropped 2 bases and J dropped 1 base, with 10 bases sitting between them. This CDR3 spans 15 amino acids. The CDR3 nucleotides read TGTGCCAGCAGCGTCCAAGCGGGTTCCTACAATGAGCAGTTCTTC. Translated, it gives CASSVQAGSYNEQFF. Filled out from reference TRBV9 and TRBJ2-1, the complete variable domain reads DSGVTQTPKHLITATGQRVTLRCSPRSGDLSVYWYQQSLDQGLQFLIQYYNGEERAKGNILERFSAQQFPDLHSELNLSSLELGDSALYFCASSVQAGSYNEQFFGPGTRLTVL.

This clone has only one observation. The chain combines TRBV29-1 with TRBJ1-5, with D hard to call. CDR1 SQVTM and CDR2 ANQGSEA come from the germline V gene. V was trimmed by 4 bases and J by 1 base, leaving 8 bases between them. The CDR3 is made up of 13 amino acids. The CDR3: CSVGGTSNQPQHF. The CDR3 DNA sequence: TGCAGCGTTGGAGGAACGAGCAATCAGCCCCAGCATTTT.

The chain uses TRBV7-2 and TRBJ2-1; TRBD2 is a possible D gene (5 bases). The germline V and J ends were trimmed by 5 bases and 5 bases, with 10 bases remaining between them. Germline V gives CDR1 SGHTA, CDR2 FQGNSA. The CDR3 has 13 residues. The CDR3 here is CASSLGRDNEQFF. CDR3 nucleotides: TGTGCCAGCAGCCTCGGGCGGGACAATGAGCAGTTCTTC.

The chain couples TRBV2 to TRBJ2-3, with 7 bases fitting TRBD1. Germline CDR1 and CDR2: SNHLY and FYNNEI. The CDR3 is 14 residues long. V gave up 5 bases and J gave up 5 bases; unmatched junction bases: 7. CDR3: CASSRGQAGDTQYF. The CDR3 DNA follows: TGTGCCAGCAGTCGAGGACAGGCTGGAGATACGCAGTATTTT.

This chain links TRBV19 with TRBJ2-7; D is possibly TRBD1 (5 bases). Germline CDR1 is LNHDA and CDR2 is SQIVND (reference sequence). Trimming removed 11 bases at V and 6 bases at J, with 17 bases between. The CDR3 has 12 residues. The CDR3 DNA follows: TGTGCCGTTCACTCAGGGTATGGCGAGCAGTACTTC. As protein: CAVHSGYGEQYF. The variable domain in full, with the rest retrieved from reference TRBV19 and TRBJ2-7, is DGGITQSPKYLFRKEGQNVTLSCEQNLNHDAMYWYRQDPGQGLRLIYYSQIVNDFQKGDIAEGYSVSREKKESFPLTVTSAQKNPTAFYLCAVHSGYGEQYFGPGTRLTVT.

The chain employs TRBV5-6 and TRBJ2-7, with D hard to call. The CDR3 contains 15 residues. CDR1 SGHDT and CDR2 YYEEEE come from the germline V gene. V lost 1 base and J 1 base, leaving 12 bases between the germline ends. In nucleotides, the CDR3 is TGTGCCAGCAGCTTGTGGTTTCAAGGATCCTACGAGCAGTACTTC. Its translation: CASSLWFQGSYEQYF.

The chain has TRBV5-1 and TRBJ1-2, with TRBD1 matching over 7 bases. CDR1 is SGHRS, CDR2 YFSETQ, per germline. J was trimmed by 4 bases and V by 4 bases; bases with no gene match: 7. The CDR3 is 14 amino acids. The CDR3 DNA sequence: TGCGCCAGCAGCCCCCCGACAGGGCGCTATGGCTACACCTTC. Protein: CASSPPTGRYGYTF.

This chain links TRBV9 with TRBJ1-2, with D perhaps TRBD1 (5 bases). Germline V CDR1 and CDR2: SGDLS, YYNGEE. V was clipped by 0 bases and J by 4 bases, with 10 bases between them. CDR3 length: 14 amino acids. CDR3 sequence (DNA): TGTGCCAGCAGCGTAGGGCAGGGATCCTATGGCTACACCTTC. Translated, it gives CASSVGQGSYGYTF.

The chain carries TRBV4-2 and TRBJ1-2; D is ambiguous. CDR1 and CDR2 (germline): LGHNA, YNFKEQ. This CDR3 has 11 amino acids. V dropped 3 bases and J dropped 13 bases, with 12 bases sitting between them. The CDR3 loop is CASSHGAVCTF. As DNA, the CDR3 is TGTGCCAGCAGCCACGGAGCAGTTTGCACCTTC.

This clone has a handful of counts. This chain links TRBV5-5 with TRBJ2-1, with D uncertain. Germline lookup yields CDR1 SGHKS and CDR2 YYEKEE (reference sequence). The V and J ends lost 2 bases and 7 bases respectively, with 13 bases between them. This CDR3 spans 14 amino acids. CDR3 sequence reads: CASSFFVVGNEQFF. For the CDR3, the DNA is TGTGCCAGCAGCTTTTTTGTCGTTGGAAATGAGCAGTTCTTC.

V is TRBV18 and J is TRBJ1-5; D ambiguous. The CDR3 is made up of 13 amino acids. From germline, CDR1 is KGHSH and CDR2 LQKENI. The ends were cut back, 4 bases at V and 5 bases at J, with 9 bases in the middle. CDR3 nucleotide sequence: TGTGCCAGCTCACGAGGGAGGGATCAGCCCCAGCATTTT. This encodes CASSRGRDQPQHF. Based on the CDR3 plus reference TRBV18 and TRBJ1-5, the full variable domain is NAGVMQNPRHLVRRRGQEARLRCSPMKGHSHVYWYRQLPEEGLKFMVYLQKENIIDESGMPKERFSAEFPKEGPSILRIQQVVRGDSAAYFCASSRGRDQPQHFGDGTRLSIL.